This TCR beta chain is drawn from a study of shared clonotypes between healthy human individuals. Study-level findings and limits: Roughly 5% of naive CD4 clonotypes were common to several donors. Naive subsets generally had larger estimated richness than memory subsets.

About this clone: What it binds is unknown.

Into CD45RA+ naive and CD45RA-negative memory subsets, the CD4+ cells were split. Produced via immunoSEQ multiplex PCR; TCRdb's table is partial and in-frame only. The data hold hundreds of thousands of clones, with around 73% observed a single time. The specimen was memory CD4+ T cells sorted from blood. The subset denotes: CD45RA-negative fraction. This receptor was obtained from a woman aged 30 to 39 in good health.

CDR3 sequence (DNA): TGTGCCAGTAGTACTTATCAGGAGGATACGCAGTATTTT. Its translation: CASSTYQEDTQYF. The V call is TRBV19, the J call TRBJ2-3, with unresolved D. V lost 4 bases and J lost 6, with 11 bases in between. The CDR3 has 13 amino acids. Germline V CDR1 and CDR2: LNHDA, SQIVND (reference sequence).